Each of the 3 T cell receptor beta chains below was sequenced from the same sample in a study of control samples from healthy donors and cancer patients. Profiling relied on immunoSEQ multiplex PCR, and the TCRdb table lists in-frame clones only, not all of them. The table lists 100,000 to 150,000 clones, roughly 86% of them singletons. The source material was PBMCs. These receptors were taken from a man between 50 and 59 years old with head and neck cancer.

The CDR3 reads CASSLSPGTHPYGYTF. DNA of the CDR3: TGTGCCAGCAGTTTATCTCCCGGGACACACCCTTATGGCTACACCTTC. This chain uses TRBV27 with TRBJ1-2; possibly TRBD1 for D (6 bases). The germline V gene has CDR1 MNHEY and CDR2 SMNVEV (reference sequence). The CDR3 runs 16 residues. V lost 0 bases, J lost 5 bases, and 16 bases lay in between.

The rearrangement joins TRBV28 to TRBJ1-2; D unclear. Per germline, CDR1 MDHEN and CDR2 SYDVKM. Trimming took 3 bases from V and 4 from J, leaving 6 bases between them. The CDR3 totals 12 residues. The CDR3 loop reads CASSFTRYGYTF. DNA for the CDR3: TGTGCCAGCAGTTTTACTCGCTATGGCTACACCTTC.

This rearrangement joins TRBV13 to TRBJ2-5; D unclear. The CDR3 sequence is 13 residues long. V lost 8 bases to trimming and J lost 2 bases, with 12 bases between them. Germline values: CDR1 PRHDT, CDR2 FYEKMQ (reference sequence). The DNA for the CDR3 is TGTGCCAGCCGCCTGGGATCGCAAGAGACCCAGTACTTC. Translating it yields CASRLGSQETQYF.